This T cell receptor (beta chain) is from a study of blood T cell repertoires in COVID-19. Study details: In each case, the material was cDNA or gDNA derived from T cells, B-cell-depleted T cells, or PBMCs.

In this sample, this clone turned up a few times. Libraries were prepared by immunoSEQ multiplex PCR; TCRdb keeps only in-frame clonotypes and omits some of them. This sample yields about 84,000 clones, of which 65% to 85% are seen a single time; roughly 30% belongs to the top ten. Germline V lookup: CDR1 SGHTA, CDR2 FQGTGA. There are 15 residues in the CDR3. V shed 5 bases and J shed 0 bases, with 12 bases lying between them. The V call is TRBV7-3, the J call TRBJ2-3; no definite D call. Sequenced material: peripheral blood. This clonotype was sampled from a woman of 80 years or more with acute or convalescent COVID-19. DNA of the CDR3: TGTGCCAGCAGCCGTGACGGGTTAAGCACAGATACGCAGTATTTT. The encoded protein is CASSRDGLSTDTQYF. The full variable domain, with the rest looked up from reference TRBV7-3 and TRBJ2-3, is GAGVSQTPSNKVTEKGKYVELRCDPISGHTALYWYRQSLGQGPEFLIYFQGTGAADDSGLPNDRFFAVRPEGSVSTLKIQRTERGDSAVYLCASSRDGLSTDTQYFGPGTRLTVL.